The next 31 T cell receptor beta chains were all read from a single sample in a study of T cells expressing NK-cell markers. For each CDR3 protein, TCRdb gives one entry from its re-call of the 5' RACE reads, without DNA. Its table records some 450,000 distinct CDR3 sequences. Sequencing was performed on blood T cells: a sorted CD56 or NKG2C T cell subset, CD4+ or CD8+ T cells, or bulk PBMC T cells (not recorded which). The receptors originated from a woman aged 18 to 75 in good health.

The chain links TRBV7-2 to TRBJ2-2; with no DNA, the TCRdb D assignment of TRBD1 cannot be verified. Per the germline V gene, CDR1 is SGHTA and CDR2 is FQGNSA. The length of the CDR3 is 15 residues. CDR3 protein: CAGFRPGQVTGELFF.

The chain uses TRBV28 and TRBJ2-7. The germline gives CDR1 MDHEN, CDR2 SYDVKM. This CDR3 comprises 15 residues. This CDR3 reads CASSLNTLPSYEQYF.

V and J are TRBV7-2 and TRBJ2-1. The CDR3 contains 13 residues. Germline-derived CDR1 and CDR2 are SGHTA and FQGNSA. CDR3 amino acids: CASSFQRNNEQFF.

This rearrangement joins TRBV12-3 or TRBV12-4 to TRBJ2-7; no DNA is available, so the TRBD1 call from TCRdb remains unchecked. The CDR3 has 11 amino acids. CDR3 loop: CASSLTGPLFF.

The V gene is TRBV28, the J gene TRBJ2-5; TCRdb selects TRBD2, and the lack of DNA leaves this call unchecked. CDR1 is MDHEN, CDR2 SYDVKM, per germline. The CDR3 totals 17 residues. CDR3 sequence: CASSLIRAGGSGETQYF.

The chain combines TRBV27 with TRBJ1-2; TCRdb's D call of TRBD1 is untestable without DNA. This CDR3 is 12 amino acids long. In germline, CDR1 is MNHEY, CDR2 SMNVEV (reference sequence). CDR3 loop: CASSRNRDGYTF.

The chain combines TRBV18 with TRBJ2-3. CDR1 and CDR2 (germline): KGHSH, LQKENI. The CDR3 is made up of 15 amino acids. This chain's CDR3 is CASSPGEEGTDTQYF.

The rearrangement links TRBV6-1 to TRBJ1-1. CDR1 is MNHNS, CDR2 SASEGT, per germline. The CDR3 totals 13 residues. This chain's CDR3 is CASSGGRNTEAFF.

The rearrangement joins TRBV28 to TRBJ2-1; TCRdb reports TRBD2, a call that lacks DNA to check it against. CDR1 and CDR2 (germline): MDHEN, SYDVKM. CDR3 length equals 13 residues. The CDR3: CATSEVAYNEQFF.

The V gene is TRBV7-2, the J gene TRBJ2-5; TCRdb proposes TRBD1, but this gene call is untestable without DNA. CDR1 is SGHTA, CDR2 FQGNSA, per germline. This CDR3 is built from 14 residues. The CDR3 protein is CASSPGPFSETQYF.

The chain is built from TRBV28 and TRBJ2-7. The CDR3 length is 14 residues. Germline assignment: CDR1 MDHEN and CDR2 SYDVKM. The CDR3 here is CASKTEHPTRDQYF. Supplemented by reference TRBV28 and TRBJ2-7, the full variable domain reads DVKVTQSSRYLVKRTGEKVFLECVQDMDHENMFWYRQDPGLGLRLIYFSYDVKMKEKGDIPEGYSVSREKKERFSLILESASTNQTSMYLCASKTEHPTRDQYFGPGTRLTVT.

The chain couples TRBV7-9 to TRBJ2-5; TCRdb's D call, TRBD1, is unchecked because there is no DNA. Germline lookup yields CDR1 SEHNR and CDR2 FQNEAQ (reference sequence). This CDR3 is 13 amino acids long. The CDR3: CASSGTGLETQYF.

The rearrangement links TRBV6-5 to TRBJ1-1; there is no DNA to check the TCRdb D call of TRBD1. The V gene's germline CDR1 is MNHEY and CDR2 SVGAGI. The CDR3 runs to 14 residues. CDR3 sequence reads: CASSYSTGLAEAFF.

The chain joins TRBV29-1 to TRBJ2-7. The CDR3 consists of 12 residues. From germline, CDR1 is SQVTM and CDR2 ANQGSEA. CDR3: CSVADQRDEQYF.

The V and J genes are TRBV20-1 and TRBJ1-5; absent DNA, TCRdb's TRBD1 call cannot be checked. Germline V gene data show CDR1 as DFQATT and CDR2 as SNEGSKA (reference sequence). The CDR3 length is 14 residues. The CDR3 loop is CSARVQVAGQPQHF.

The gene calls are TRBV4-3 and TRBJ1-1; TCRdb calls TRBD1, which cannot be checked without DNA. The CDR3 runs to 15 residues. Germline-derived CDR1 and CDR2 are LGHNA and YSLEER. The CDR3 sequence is CASSQATGGRTEAFF.

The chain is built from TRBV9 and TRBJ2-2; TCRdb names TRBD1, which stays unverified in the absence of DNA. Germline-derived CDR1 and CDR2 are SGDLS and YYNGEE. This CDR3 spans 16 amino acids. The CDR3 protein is CASSAKQGRRVGELFF.

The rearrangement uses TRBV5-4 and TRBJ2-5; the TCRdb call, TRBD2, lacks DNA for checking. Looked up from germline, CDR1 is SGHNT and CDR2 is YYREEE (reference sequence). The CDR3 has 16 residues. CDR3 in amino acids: CASSTKTSGGEETQYF.

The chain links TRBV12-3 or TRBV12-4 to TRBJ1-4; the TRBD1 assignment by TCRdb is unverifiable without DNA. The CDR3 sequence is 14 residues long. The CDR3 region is CASSYNRANEKLFF.

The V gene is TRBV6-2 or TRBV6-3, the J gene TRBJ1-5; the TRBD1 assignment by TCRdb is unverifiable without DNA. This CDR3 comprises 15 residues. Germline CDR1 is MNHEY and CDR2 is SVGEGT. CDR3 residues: CASSYDRGYGQPQHF.

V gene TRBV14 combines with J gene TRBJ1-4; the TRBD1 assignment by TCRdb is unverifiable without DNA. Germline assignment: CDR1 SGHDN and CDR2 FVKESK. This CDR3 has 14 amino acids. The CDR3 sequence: CASSRQGSNEKLFF.

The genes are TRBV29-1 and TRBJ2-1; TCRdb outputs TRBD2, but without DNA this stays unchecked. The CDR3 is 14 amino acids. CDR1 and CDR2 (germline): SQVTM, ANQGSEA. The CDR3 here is CSGSGGSSYNEQFF.

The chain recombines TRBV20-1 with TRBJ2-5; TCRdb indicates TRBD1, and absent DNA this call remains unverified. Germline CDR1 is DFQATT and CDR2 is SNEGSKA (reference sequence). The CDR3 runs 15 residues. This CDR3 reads CSARPPGGRVETQYF.

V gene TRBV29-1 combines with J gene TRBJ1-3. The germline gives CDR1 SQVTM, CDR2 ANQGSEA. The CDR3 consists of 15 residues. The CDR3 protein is CSVAGTASSGNTIYF.

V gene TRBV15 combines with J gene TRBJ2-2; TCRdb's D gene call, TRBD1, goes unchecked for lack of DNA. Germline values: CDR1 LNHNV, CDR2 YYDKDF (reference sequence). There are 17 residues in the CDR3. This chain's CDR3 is CATSRGYGTGGTGELFF.

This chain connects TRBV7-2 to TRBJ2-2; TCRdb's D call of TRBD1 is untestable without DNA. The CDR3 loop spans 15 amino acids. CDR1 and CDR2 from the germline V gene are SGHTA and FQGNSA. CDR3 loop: CASSENTGTTGELFF.

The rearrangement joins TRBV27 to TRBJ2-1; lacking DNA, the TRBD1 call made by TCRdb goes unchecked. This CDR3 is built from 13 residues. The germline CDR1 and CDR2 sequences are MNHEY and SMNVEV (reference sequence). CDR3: CASTTRVYGEQFF.

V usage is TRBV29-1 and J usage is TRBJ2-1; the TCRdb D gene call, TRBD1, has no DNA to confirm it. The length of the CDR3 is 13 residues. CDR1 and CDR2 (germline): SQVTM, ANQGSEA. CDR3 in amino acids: CSVRDRESDEQFF.

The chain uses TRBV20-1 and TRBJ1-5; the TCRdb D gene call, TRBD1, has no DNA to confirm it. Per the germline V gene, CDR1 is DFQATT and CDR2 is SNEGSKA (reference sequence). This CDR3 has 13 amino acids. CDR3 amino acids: CSAPLTGTQPQHF.

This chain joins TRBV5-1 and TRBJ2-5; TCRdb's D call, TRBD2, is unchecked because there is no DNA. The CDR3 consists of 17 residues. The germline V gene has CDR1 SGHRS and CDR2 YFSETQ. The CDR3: CASSRKLTSGAQETQYF.

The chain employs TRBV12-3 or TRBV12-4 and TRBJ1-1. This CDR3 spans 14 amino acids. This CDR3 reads CASSSWDRNTEAFF.